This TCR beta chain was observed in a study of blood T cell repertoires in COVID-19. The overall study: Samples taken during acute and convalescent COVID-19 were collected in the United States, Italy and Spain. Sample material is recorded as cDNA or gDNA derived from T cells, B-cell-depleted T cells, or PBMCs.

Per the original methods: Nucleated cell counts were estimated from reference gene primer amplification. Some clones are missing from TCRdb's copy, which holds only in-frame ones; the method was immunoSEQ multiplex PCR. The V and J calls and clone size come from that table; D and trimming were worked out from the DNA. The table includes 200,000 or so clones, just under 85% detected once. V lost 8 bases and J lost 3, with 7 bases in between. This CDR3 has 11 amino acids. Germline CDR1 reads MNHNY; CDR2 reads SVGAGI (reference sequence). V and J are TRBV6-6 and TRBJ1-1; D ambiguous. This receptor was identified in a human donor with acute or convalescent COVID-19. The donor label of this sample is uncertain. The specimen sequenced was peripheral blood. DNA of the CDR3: TGTGCCAGCGGCAGTGACACTGAAGCTTTCTTT. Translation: CASGSDTEAFF.